These 18 T cell receptor beta chains share one sample of origin, sequenced in a study of blood T cell repertoires in COVID-19. The repertoire was sequenced with immunoSEQ multiplex PCR; TCRdb's copy has only in-frame clones and lacks some. The sample carries approximately 77,000 clones, about four fifths recorded once. Sequenced input: peripheral blood. The receptors originated from a woman aged 55-75 years with acute or convalescent COVID-19.

This chain connects TRBV6-2 or TRBV6-3 to TRBJ1-2; 12 bases fit TRBD1. CDR3 length: 18 residues. V was clipped by 2 bases and J by 5 bases; unmatched bases: 12. CDR1 is MNHEY and CDR2 is SVGEGT in the germline V gene. The CDR3 region has the DNA TGTGCCAGCAGTTACGGTCCGGGACAGGGGGCCTTTTCGTATGGCTACACCTTC. Translated: CASSYGPGQGAFSYGYTF.

This chain links TRBV30 with TRBJ1-3; 8 nucleotides agree with TRBD1. CDR3 length equals 15 residues. The germline gives CDR1 GTSNPN, CDR2 SVGIG (reference sequence). V was clipped by 3 bases and J by 1 base; unmatched bases: 5. The CDR3 DNA sequence: TGTGCCTGGAGCCGAAACAGGGGGTCTGGAAACACCATATATTTT. Translating gives CAWSRNRGSGNTIYF. The entire variable domain, with the rest obtained from reference TRBV30 and TRBJ1-3, is as follows: SQTIHQWPATLVQPVGSPLSLECTVEGTSNPNLYWYRQAAGRGLQLLFYSVGIGQISSEVPQNLSASRPQDRQFILSSKKLLLSDSGFYLCAWSRNRGSGNTIYFGEGSWLTVV.

The rearrangement links TRBV29-1 to TRBJ1-1; D uncertain. Germline lookup yields CDR1 SQVTM and CDR2 ANQGSEA. Trimming left V 5 bases short and J 1 base short, with 5 bases between. This CDR3 spans 11 amino acids. This CDR3 is CSVRWNTEAFF. Written as DNA, the CDR3 is TGCAGCGTTCGTTGGAACACTGAAGCTTTCTTT.

The rearrangement links TRBV18 to TRBJ2-2; unclear D gene. This CDR3 region has 14 residues. The V and J ends lost 2 bases and 1 base respectively, with 5 bases between them. CDR1 is KGHSH and CDR2 is LQKENI in the germline V gene. The CDR3 DNA reads TGTGCCAGCTCACCATCCGGGAACACCGGGGAGCTGTTTTTT. Protein sequence: CASSPSGNTGELFF.

The sample holds one count of this clone. The chain uses TRBV28 and TRBJ2-5; 8 nucleotides match TRBD2. Per germline, CDR1 MDHEN and CDR2 SYDVKM. CDR3 size: 15 residues. The J segment lost 5 bases and the V segment lost 5 bases, leaving 10 bases of the junction unmatched. CDR3 loop: CASSPPGGAWETQYF. The CDR3 DNA follows: TGTGCCAGCAGTCCCCCGGGGGGGGCTTGGGAGACCCAGTACTTC. The whole variable domain, filled in from reference TRBV28 and TRBJ2-5, reads DVKVTQSSRYLVKRTGEKVFLECVQDMDHENMFWYRQDPGLGLRLIYFSYDVKMKEKGDIPEGYSVSREKKERFSLILESASTNQTSMYLCASSPPGGAWETQYFGPGTRLLVL.

The chain links TRBV9 to TRBJ1-1, with 7 nucleotides matching TRBD1. The V segment lost 0 bases and the J segment 7 bases; nucleotides outside the gene matches: 6. Looked up from germline, CDR1 is SGDLS and CDR2 is YYNGEE. The CDR3 extends over 14 amino acids. CDR3 amino acids: CASSVGTGALEAFF. For the CDR3, the DNA is TGTGCCAGCAGCGTAGGGACAGGAGCCCTTGAAGCTTTCTTT.

This rearrangement joins TRBV28 to TRBJ2-1; 9 positions agree with TRBD1. This CDR3 contains 18 residues. CDR1 MDHEN and CDR2 SYDVKM come from the germline V gene. The ends lost 5 bases at V and 0 bases at J; junction bases unmatched: 11. CDR3 DNA sequence: TGTGCCAGCAGTCCGCCGGGACAGGGCCCGAGCTCCTACAATGAGCAGTTCTTC. This translates into CASSPPGQGPSSYNEQFF.

This chain uses TRBV9 with TRBJ1-1; 9 nucleotides agree with TRBD1. Germline trimming cut 2 bases from V and 7 bases from J; bases unmatched to any gene: 6. The germline V gene encodes CDR1 SGDLS and CDR2 YYNGEE. The CDR3 loop spans 14 amino acids. CDR3 coding DNA: TGTGCCAGCAGCGTTTCCGGGACAGGGAGTGAAGCTTTCTTT. It yields the protein CASSVSGTGSEAFF.

This clone appeared a few times. V and J are TRBV12-5 and TRBJ1-5; 11 positions agree with TRBD1. Germline trimming cut 2 bases from V and 0 bases from J; bases unmatched to any gene: 12. This CDR3 has 20 amino acids. The germline V gene encodes CDR1 LGHNT and CDR2 FRNRAP. Written as DNA, the CDR3 is TGTGCTAGTGGTTTGCTCCCCACAGGACAGGGGGCATATAGCAATCAGCCCCAGCATTTT. Encoded protein: CASGLLPTGQGAYSNQPQHF.

The chain couples TRBV7-2 to TRBJ1-5; TRBD1 matches 7 bases. The length of the CDR3 is 15 residues. V lost 5 bases, J lost 1 base, and 5 bases stayed unmatched. Germline V CDR1 and CDR2: SGHTA, FQGNSA. CDR3 coding DNA: TGTGCCAGCAGCCCGACAGGGTTCAGCAATCAGCCCCAGCATTTT. It yields the protein CASSPTGFSNQPQHF.

This clone was observed once. Here the CDR3 reads CASSVSTTITEAFF. CDR3 nucleotides: TGTGCCAGCAGCGTCTCCACAACGATCACTGAAGCTTTCTTT. The chain uses TRBV9 and TRBJ1-1; no reliable D call. The V end lost 2 bases, the J end lost 4 bases, and 12 bases lay between the germline ends. This CDR3 comprises 14 residues. Germline CDR1 reads SGDLS; CDR2 reads YYNGEE.

The rearrangement links TRBV7-9 to TRBJ1-2; D remains ambiguous. The CDR3 spans 13 residues. The germline gives CDR1 SEHNR, CDR2 FQNEAQ (reference sequence). V lost 3 bases, J lost 4 bases, and 9 bases lay in between. Written as DNA, the CDR3 is TGTGCCAGCAGCTTCGGGATTAGCTATGGCTACACCTTC. Translated, it gives CASSFGISYGYTF.

The J gene is TRBJ2-7, the V gene TRBV20-1; 8 nucleotides match TRBD1. Germline lookup yields CDR1 DFQATT and CDR2 SNEGSKA (reference sequence). The CDR3 spans 12 residues. The V segment lost 3 bases and the J segment 8 bases; nucleotides outside the gene matches: 6. In DNA, the CDR3 is TGCAGTGCTAGTGGCCAGGGGGCGAAGCAGTACTTC. This codes for CSASGQGAKQYF.

The V call is TRBV5-1, the J call TRBJ2-1; 12 nucleotides align to TRBD2. This CDR3 has 18 amino acids. Unmatched junction bases numbered 7, after V lost 3 bases and J lost 0 bases. The germline CDR1 and CDR2 sequences are SGHRS and YFSETQ. CDR3 sequence: CASSSGTSGFSSYNEQFF. In DNA form, the CDR3 reads TGCGCCAGCAGCTCAGGGACTAGCGGGTTCAGCTCCTACAATGAGCAGTTCTTC. The full variable domain, completed using reference TRBV5-1 and TRBJ2-1, is KAGVTQTPRYLIKTRGQQVTLSCSPISGHRSVSWYQQTPGQGLQFLFEYFSETQRNKGNFPGRFSGRQFSNSRSEMNVSTLELGDSALYLCASSSGTSGFSSYNEQFFGPGTRLTVL.

The J gene is TRBJ1-1, the V gene TRBV19; TRBD1 matches at 8 bases. The CDR3 spans 13 residues. Per germline, CDR1 LNHDA and CDR2 SQIVND (reference sequence). With 5 bases clipped from V and 4 bases from J, the junction kept 3 bases outside the gene matches. CDR3 in DNA: TGTGCCAGTAGTTCGCAGGGGGCCACTGAAGCTTTCTTT. Amino acid sequence: CASSSQGATEAFF.

This clone was seen at least ten times. Different DNA sequences within this sample yield the same CDR3. J is TRBJ2-2 and V is TRBV5-1, with TRBD2 identical over 8 bases. Germline CDR1 reads SGHRS; CDR2 reads YFSETQ. The CDR3 contains 14 residues. Losses at the gene ends were 4 bases for V and 3 bases for J; bases not matched to a gene: 2. As DNA, the CDR3 is TGCGCCAGCAGCCCGGGGGGGGACACCGGGGAGCTGTTTTTT. Protein sequence: CASSPGGDTGELFF.

The chain joins TRBV18 to TRBJ2-3; 9 bases are shared with TRBD1. V shed 9 bases and J 4 bases; nucleotides not matched to a gene: 14. Germline CDR1 reads KGHSH; CDR2 reads LQKENI. The CDR3 runs 16 residues. The CDR3, as DNA: TGTGCCAGTTTCACCGGACAGGGGAGAGGACCAGATACGCAGTATTTT. Encoded protein: CASFTGQGRGPDTQYF.

This sequence joins TRBV5-6 and TRBJ1-1; D uncertain. V lost 3 bases and J 3 bases, leaving 3 bases between the germline ends. The length of the CDR3 is 11 residues. CDR1 SGHDT and CDR2 YYEEEE come from the germline V gene. The chain's CDR3 is CASSSYTEAFF. The CDR3 nucleotides read TGTGCCAGCAGCTCCTACACTGAAGCTTTCTTT. The full variable domain, completed using reference TRBV5-6 and TRBJ1-1, is DAGVTQSPTHLIKTRGQQVTLRCSPKSGHDTVSWYQQALGQGPQFIFQYYEEEERQRGNFPDRFSGHQFPNYSSELNVNALLLGDSALYLCASSSYTEAFFGQGTRLTVV.